This T cell receptor (beta chain) was documented in a study of blood T cell repertoires in COVID-19. Across the whole study: Samples of COVID-19 (acute and convalescent) were obtained from the United States, Italy and Spain. PBMCs, B-cell-depleted T cells, or T cells provided the cDNA or gDNA that made up the material.

In the study's own analysis: Reference gene primer amplification gave estimated nucleated cell counts. Assay: immunoSEQ multiplex PCR; the TCRdb copy retains only in-frame clones and omits some. V and J calls and clone size are as listed in that table; D and trimming were resolved from the DNA. This sample has roughly 160,000 clones, with less than 85% found just once. V lost 4 bases, J lost 4 bases, and 12 bases lay in between. The V gene's germline CDR1 is WNHNN and CDR2 SYGVQD (reference sequence). CDR3 length equals 14 residues. The sequencing input was peripheral blood. The receptor was isolated from a woman of 80 years or more with acute or convalescent COVID-19. The J gene is TRBJ2-3, the V gene TRBV10-1; D is possibly TRBD2 (6 bases). The CDR3 reads CASSVRELSDTQYF. CDR3 bases: TGCGCCAGCAGTGTCCGGGAGCTCTCAGATACGCAGTATTTT.